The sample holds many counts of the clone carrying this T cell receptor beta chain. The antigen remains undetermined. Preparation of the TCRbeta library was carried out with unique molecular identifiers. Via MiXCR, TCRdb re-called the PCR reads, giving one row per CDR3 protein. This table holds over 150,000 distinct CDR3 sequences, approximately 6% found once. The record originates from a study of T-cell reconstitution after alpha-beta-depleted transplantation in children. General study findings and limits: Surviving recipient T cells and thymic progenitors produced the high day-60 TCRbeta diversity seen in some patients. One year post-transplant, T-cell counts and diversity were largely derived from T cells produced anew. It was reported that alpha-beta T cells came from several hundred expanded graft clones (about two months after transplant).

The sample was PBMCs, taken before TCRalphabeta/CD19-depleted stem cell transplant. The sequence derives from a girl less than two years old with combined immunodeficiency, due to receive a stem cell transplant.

The CDR3 spells CASVGSAGEAFF. The CDR3 DNA follows: TGTGCCAGCGTGGGCAGCGCTGGTGAAGCTTTCTTT. This chain links TRBV7-9 with TRBJ1-1, with unresolved D. The V and J ends lost 8 bases and 7 bases respectively, with 14 bases between them. CDR1 and CDR2 (germline): SEHNR, FQNEAQ (reference sequence). The CDR3 covers 12 residues.